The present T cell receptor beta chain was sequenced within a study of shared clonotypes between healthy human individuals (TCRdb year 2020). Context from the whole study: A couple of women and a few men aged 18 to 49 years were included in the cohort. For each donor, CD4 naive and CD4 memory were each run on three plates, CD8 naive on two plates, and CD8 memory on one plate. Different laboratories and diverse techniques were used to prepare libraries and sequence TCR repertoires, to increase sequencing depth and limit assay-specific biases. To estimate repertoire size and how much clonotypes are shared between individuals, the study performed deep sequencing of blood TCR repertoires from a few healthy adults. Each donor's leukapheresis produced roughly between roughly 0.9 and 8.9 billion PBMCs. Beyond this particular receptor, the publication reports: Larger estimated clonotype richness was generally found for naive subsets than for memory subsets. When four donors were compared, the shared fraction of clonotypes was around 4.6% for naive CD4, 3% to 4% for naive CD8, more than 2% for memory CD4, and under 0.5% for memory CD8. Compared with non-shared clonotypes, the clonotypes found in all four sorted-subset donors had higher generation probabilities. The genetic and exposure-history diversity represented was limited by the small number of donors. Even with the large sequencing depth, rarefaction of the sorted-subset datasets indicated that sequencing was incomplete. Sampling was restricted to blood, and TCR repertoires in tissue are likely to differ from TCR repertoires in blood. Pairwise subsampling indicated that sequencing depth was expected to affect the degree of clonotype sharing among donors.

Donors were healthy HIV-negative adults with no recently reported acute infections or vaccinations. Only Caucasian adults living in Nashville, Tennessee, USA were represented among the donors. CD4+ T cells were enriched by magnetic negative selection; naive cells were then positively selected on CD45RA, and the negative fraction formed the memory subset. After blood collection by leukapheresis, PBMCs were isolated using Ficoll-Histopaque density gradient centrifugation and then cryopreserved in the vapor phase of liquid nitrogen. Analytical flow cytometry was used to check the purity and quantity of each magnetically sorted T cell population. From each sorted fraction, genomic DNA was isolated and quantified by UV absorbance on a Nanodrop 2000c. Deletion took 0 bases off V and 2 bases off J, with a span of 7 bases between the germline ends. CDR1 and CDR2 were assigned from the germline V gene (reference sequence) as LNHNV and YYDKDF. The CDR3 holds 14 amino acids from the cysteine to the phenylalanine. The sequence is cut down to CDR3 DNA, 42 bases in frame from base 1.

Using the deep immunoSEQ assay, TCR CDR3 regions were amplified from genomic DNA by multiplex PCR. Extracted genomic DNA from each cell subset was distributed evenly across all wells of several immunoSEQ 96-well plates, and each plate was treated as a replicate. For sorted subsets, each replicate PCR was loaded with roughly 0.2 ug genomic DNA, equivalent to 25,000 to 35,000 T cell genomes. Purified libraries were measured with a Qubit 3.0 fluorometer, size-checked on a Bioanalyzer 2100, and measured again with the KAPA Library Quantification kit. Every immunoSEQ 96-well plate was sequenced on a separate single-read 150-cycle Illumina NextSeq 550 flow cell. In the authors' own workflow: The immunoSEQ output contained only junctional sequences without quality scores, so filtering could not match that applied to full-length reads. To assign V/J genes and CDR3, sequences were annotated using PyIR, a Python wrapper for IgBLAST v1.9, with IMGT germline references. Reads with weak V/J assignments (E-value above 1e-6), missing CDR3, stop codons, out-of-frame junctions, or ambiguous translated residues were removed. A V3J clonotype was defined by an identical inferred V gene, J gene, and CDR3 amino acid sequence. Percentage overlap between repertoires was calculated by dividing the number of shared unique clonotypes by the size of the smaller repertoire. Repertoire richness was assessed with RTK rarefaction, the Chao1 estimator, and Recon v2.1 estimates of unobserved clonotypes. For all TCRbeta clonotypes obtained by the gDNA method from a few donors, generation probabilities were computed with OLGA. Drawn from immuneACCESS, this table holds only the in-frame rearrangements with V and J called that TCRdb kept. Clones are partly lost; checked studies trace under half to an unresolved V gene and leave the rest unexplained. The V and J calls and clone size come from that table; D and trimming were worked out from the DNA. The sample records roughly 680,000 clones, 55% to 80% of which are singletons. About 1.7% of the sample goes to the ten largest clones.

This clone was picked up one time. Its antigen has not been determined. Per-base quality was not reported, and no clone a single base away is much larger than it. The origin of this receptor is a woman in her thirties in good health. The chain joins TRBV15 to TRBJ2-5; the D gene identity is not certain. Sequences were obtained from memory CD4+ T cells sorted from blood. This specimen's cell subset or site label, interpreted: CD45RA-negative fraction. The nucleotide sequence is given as TGTGCCACCAGCAGAGATACGGGTCAAGAGACCCAGTACTTC. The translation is CATSRDTGQETQYF.